These T cell receptor beta chains were read from a single sample in a study of beta chain features in type 1 diabetes. Sequencing used immunoSEQ multiplex PCR; TCRdb keeps in-frame clones, though not all of them. The data contain about 330,000 clones, roughly 11% of them singletons. The sample comprised naive CD4+ T cells from blood. These receptors originate from a woman aged 30 to 39 in good health. Each CDR3 is given with its conserved first and last residue. D genes are given only for firm matches. Clone size is given for some rows only: seen once, a few or many times, or a class if the clone is expanded.

d_gene: TRBD2; abundance: NA; j_gene: TRBJ2-4; len: 15; v_gene: TRBV7-3; CDR3nt: TGTGCCAGCAGCTTAGGACTAGGGACGGGAAACATTCAGTACTTC; CDR3aa: CASSLGLGTGNIQYF
d_gene: NA; abundance: few; j_gene: TRBJ2-7; len: 14; v_gene: TRBV28; CDR3nt: TGTGCCAGCAGTTTTTCGCAGGGCTCCTACGAGCAGTACTTC; CDR3aa: CASSFSQGSYEQYF
d_gene: TRBD1; abundance: few; j_gene: TRBJ2-1; len: 13; v_gene: TRBV27; CDR3nt: TGTGCCAGCAGACGCGCGGACAGGTCGACTCAGTTCTTC; CDR3aa: CASRRADRSTQFF
d_gene: NA; abundance: NA; j_gene: TRBJ2-7; len: 14; v_gene: TRBV28; CDR3nt: TGTGCCAGCAGTTTACGACAGGTCTCCTACGAGCAGTACTTC; CDR3aa: CASSLRQVSYEQYF
d_gene: NA; abundance: few; j_gene: TRBJ2-7; len: 12; v_gene: TRBV7-8; CDR3nt: TGTGCCAGCAGCTTGGTCACAGGCGAGCAGTACTTC; CDR3aa: CASSLVTGEQYF
d_gene: NA; abundance: NA; j_gene: TRBJ2-5; len: 14; v_gene: TRBV11-1; CDR3nt: TGTGCCAGCAGCTTAGAACGGGATAAAGAGACCCAGTACTTC; CDR3aa: CASSLERDKETQYF
d_gene: TRBD2; abundance: few; j_gene: TRBJ2-1; len: 16; v_gene: TRBV10-3; CDR3nt: TGTGCCATCAGTGAGCGGACTAGCGGGAGTCGGGATGAGCAGTTCTTC; CDR3aa: CAISERTSGSRDEQFF
d_gene: NA; abundance: NA; j_gene: TRBJ1-1; len: 17; v_gene: TRBV29-1; CDR3nt: TGCAGCGCCCATTTATCAGGTTTTTTTGACGGGAGAACTGAAGCTTTCTTT; CDR3aa: CSAHLSGFFDGRTEAFF
d_gene: TRBD2; abundance: NA; j_gene: TRBJ2-7; len: 17; v_gene: TRBV7-2; CDR3nt: TGTGCCAGCAGCGCCCGGACTAGCGGGGCAAGAGGTTACGAGCAGTACTTC; CDR3aa: CASSARTSGARGYEQYF
d_gene: NA; abundance: few; j_gene: TRBJ2-6; len: 18; v_gene: TRBV7-2; CDR3nt: TGTGCCAGCAGCCCATTTTCCGGGTACGACTCTGGGGCCAACGTCCTGACTTTC; CDR3aa: CASSPFSGYDSGANVLTF
d_gene: NA; abundance: few; j_gene: TRBJ1-4; len: 14; v_gene: TRBV25-1; CDR3nt: TGTGCCAGCAGTTCGGACAGAACGGCTGAAAAACTGTTTTTT; CDR3aa: CASSSDRTAEKLFF
d_gene: TRBD2; abundance: few; j_gene: TRBJ2-3; len: 15; v_gene: TRBV11-2; CDR3nt: TGTGCCAGCATCCTCCGGGAGGGCGGGACAGATACGCAGTATTTT; CDR3aa: CASILREGGTDTQYF
d_gene: NA; abundance: NA; j_gene: TRBJ2-2; len: 15; v_gene: TRBV6-5; CDR3nt: TGTGCCAGCAGTAGGGGACTTGCGAACACCGGGGAGCTGTTTTTT; CDR3aa: CASSRGLANTGELFF
d_gene: NA; abundance: few; j_gene: TRBJ1-5; len: 14; v_gene: TRBV5-1; CDR3nt: TGCGCCAGCAGCTTGGCAGGGGTCAATCAGCCCCAGCATTTT; CDR3aa: CASSLAGVNQPQHF
d_gene: NA; abundance: NA; j_gene: TRBJ1-1; len: 12; v_gene: TRBV29-1; CDR3nt: TGCAGCGTTGGGACTAGTAGGACTGAAGCCTTCTTT; CDR3aa: CSVGTSRTEAFF
d_gene: NA; abundance: few; j_gene: TRBJ2-5; len: 11; v_gene: TRBV18; CDR3nt: TGTGCCAGCTCTCAACAAGAGACCCAGTACTTC; CDR3aa: CASSQQETQYF
d_gene: TRBD2; abundance: NA; j_gene: TRBJ2-1; len: 15; v_gene: TRBV28; CDR3nt: TGTGCCAGCAGGGAGAGCGGGAGCTCCTACAATGAGCAGTTCTTC; CDR3aa: CASRESGSSYNEQFF
d_gene: TRBD1; abundance: few; j_gene: TRBJ1-3; len: 13; v_gene: TRBV30; CDR3nt: TGTGCCTACGGACAGGGTTCAGGAAACACCATATATTTT; CDR3aa: CAYGQGSGNTIYF
d_gene: NA; abundance: few; j_gene: TRBJ2-3; len: 14; v_gene: TRBV18; CDR3nt: TGTGCCAGCTCACTCTGGACAGACACAGATACGCAGTATTTT; CDR3aa: CASSLWTDTDTQYF
d_gene: NA; abundance: few; j_gene: TRBJ1-5; len: 16; v_gene: TRBV5-1; CDR3nt: TGCGCCAGCAGCTTTTCGGGTCGGGGGAAGGATCAGCCCCAGCATTTT; CDR3aa: CASSFSGRGKDQPQHF
d_gene: TRBD1; abundance: few; j_gene: TRBJ2-2; len: 13; v_gene: TRBV18; CDR3nt: TGTGCCAGCTCACAGGGGGCGACCGGGGAGCTGTTTTTT; CDR3aa: CASSQGATGELFF
d_gene: NA; abundance: few; j_gene: TRBJ2-7; len: 15; v_gene: TRBV18; CDR3nt: TGTGCCAGCTCACCACGTCAGGGATTCTCCTACGAGCAGTACTTC; CDR3aa: CASSPRQGFSYEQYF
d_gene: NA; abundance: NA; j_gene: TRBJ2-7; len: 15; v_gene: TRBV9; CDR3nt: TGTGCCAGCAGCGCAGAACCCGGGCGGGGTTACGAGCAGTACTTC; CDR3aa: CASSAEPGRGYEQYF
d_gene: NA; abundance: NA; j_gene: TRBJ2-1; len: 18; v_gene: TRBV7-9; CDR3nt: TGTGCCAGCAGCTCAAGTGGGCTCCGGGACACCGACACAAGAGAGCAGTTCTTC; CDR3aa: CASSSSGLRDTDTREQFF
d_gene: TRBD1; abundance: NA; j_gene: TRBJ2-1; len: 15; v_gene: TRBV19; CDR3nt: TGTGCCAGTACCACTGGACAGGGGATTGGGAATGAGCAGTTCTTC; CDR3aa: CASTTGQGIGNEQFF
d_gene: NA; abundance: NA; j_gene: TRBJ2-2; len: 15; v_gene: TRBV14; CDR3nt: TGTGCCAGCAGCCATACAGCGGTGAACACCGGGGAGCTGTTTTTT; CDR3aa: CASSHTAVNTGELFF
d_gene: NA; abundance: NA; j_gene: TRBJ2-1; len: 10; v_gene: TRBV29-1; CDR3nt: TGCAGCGTTCAAAAAAATGAGCAGTTCTTC; CDR3aa: CSVQKNEQFF
d_gene: TRBD1; abundance: few; j_gene: TRBJ1-2; len: 16; v_gene: TRBV28; CDR3nt: TGTGCCAGCAGCCTACTCGGCGGGACAGCTAACTATGGCTACACCTTC; CDR3aa: CASSLLGGTANYGYTF
d_gene: TRBD1; abundance: NA; j_gene: TRBJ1-2; len: 13; v_gene: TRBV30; CDR3nt: TGTGCCTGGAATCCCGGGACAGGGTTTGGCTACACCTTC; CDR3aa: CAWNPGTGFGYTF
d_gene: NA; abundance: NA; j_gene: TRBJ2-7; len: 12; v_gene: TRBV15; CDR3nt: TGTGCCACCAGCAGAGGCTTGAGGGAGCAGTACTTC; CDR3aa: CATSRGLREQYF
d_gene: NA; abundance: NA; j_gene: TRBJ1-5; len: 14; v_gene: TRBV6-1; CDR3nt: TGTGCCAGCAGTGAAGCCGCAGGGGACCAGCCCCAGCATTTT; CDR3aa: CASSEAAGDQPQHF
d_gene: NA; abundance: few; j_gene: TRBJ2-1; len: 12; v_gene: TRBV7-2; CDR3nt: TGTGCCAGCAGGTGGGGGGAGGCTGAGCAGTTCTTC; CDR3aa: CASRWGEAEQFF
d_gene: TRBD2; abundance: NA; j_gene: TRBJ2-2; len: 13; v_gene: TRBV30; CDR3nt: TGTGCCTGGAAAACTAGCGTAACCGGGGAGCTGTTTTTT; CDR3aa: CAWKTSVTGELFF
d_gene: TRBD1; abundance: NA; j_gene: TRBJ2-1; len: 15; v_gene: TRBV5-4; CDR3nt: TGTGCCAGCAGCTTGGAGGGGGCCGTCCACAATGAGCAGTTCTTC; CDR3aa: CASSLEGAVHNEQFF
d_gene: TRBD2; abundance: few; j_gene: TRBJ2-7; len: 15; v_gene: TRBV4-2; CDR3nt: TGTGCCAGCAGCCAAGATTCGGGAGGGATCTACGAGCAGTACTTC; CDR3aa: CASSQDSGGIYEQYF
d_gene: TRBD1; abundance: few; j_gene: TRBJ1-1; len: 13; v_gene: TRBV29-1; CDR3nt: TGCAGCGGGGGGGACAGGGGAGGCACTGAAGCTTTCTTT; CDR3aa: CSGGDRGGTEAFF
d_gene: TRBD2; abundance: few; j_gene: TRBJ2-1; len: 16; v_gene: TRBV7-9; CDR3nt: TGTGCCAGCAGCTCCTATGGGGGGGGAACCTACAATGAGCAGTTCTTC; CDR3aa: CASSSYGGGTYNEQFF
d_gene: NA; abundance: NA; j_gene: TRBJ2-7; len: 15; v_gene: TRBV27; CDR3nt: TGTGCCAGCAGTTTATCGTGGACTGCCGTGGGGGAGCAGTACTTC; CDR3aa: CASSLSWTAVGEQYF
d_gene: NA; abundance: NA; j_gene: TRBJ1-1; len: 14; v_gene: TRBV2; CDR3nt: TGTGCCAGCACCCCTGGAACAGTGAACACTGAAGCTTTCTTT; CDR3aa: CASTPGTVNTEAFF
d_gene: TRBD2; abundance: few; j_gene: TRBJ2-1; len: 16; v_gene: TRBV27; CDR3nt: TGTGCCAGCAGTTTATCTACTAGCGGGGCTCCCAATGAGCAGTTCTTC; CDR3aa: CASSLSTSGAPNEQFF
d_gene: TRBD1; abundance: few; j_gene: TRBJ2-1; len: 13; v_gene: TRBV30; CDR3nt: TGTGCCTGGTCCGGGACAGGTTCGAATGAGCAGTTCTTC; CDR3aa: CAWSGTGSNEQFF
d_gene: NA; abundance: NA; j_gene: TRBJ2-7; len: 15; v_gene: TRBV11-2; CDR3nt: TGTGCCAGCAGCTTAGATCACTACCCGGCGACGGGGCAGTACTTC; CDR3aa: CASSLDHYPATGQYF